This T cell receptor beta chain was sequenced in a study of T-cell reconstitution after alpha-beta-depleted transplantation in children. The CDR3 sequence is 15 residues long. V lost 8 bases, J lost 2 bases, and 17 bases lay in between. Per germline, CDR1 WSHSY and CDR2 SAAADI. TCRbeta library preparation incorporated unique molecular identifiers. One entry per CDR3 protein results from TCRdb running MiXCR on the PCR reads. The data show hundreds of thousands of distinct CDR3 sequences, 13% seen once. The sample consisted of PBMCs, taken from the stem cell graft. This receptor was obtained from a human donor who donated a stem cell graft to a child with Fanconi anemia. The chain joins TRBV10-2 to TRBJ2-3; D may be TRBD1 or TRBD2 (6 bases each). The CDR3 reads CASSNRDSYTDTQYF. The CDR3 bases are TGCGCCAGCTCCAACAGGGACTCATACACAGATACGCAGTATTTT.